This T cell receptor beta chain stems from a study of naive and memory T cell subsets. Reverse transcription of blood and skin TCR RNA was primed at alpha and beta constant regions. Amplification of ligated cDNA took four PCR rounds with SP2 and nested alpha and beta constant primers. Each CDR3 protein gets one entry after TCRdb re-called the 5' RACE reads with MiXCR. The repertoire holds more than 20,000 distinct CDR3 sequences, with approximately 20% as singletons. The trim removed 3 bases at V and 7 bases at J, leaving 3 bases unmatched. Germline assignment: CDR1 DFQATT and CDR2 SNEGSKA (reference sequence). CDR3 length: 14 residues. Whole blood, over 2 ml, came from adult healthy volunteers. The library had UMIs added by 3' ligation of an oligonucleotide to TCR cDNA.

This sequence originates from a female donor in good health. The rearrangement uses TRBV20-1 and TRBJ2-1, with 13 bases lining up with TRBD2. CDR3 protein: CSARGLAGRNEQFF. CDR3 coding DNA: TGCAGTGCTAGGGGACTAGCGGGACGAAATGAGCAGTTCTTC.